Below, one T cell receptor (beta chain) is given with its context. Its antigen has not been determined. The sample holds no much larger clone one base away, and base qualities are not on file. The trial excluded patients who had a history of autoimmune disease or were on systemic immunosuppression. Peripheral blood for TCR sequencing was collected from all dose cohorts at baseline, on cycle 4 day 1, and on cycle 7 day 1. Samples were obtained from an open-label, multicenter, first-in-human phase I dose-escalation trial of ivuxolimab. Adults with locally advanced or metastatic melanoma, renal cell carcinoma, hepatocellular carcinoma or head and neck squamous cell carcinoma were enrolled in the trial. Before TCR sequencing, CD4+ and CD8+ T cells were separately sorted from peripheral blood. The source of the sample is a study of OX40 agonist ivuxolimab in advanced cancers. Some background on the complete study: The costimulatory receptor OX40 (CD134) was targeted by ivuxolimab, a fully human IgG2 agonistic monoclonal antibody. Intravenous ivuxolimab was administered to patients every 2 weeks at six dose levels: 0.01, 0.1, 0.3, 1.5, 3 and 10 mg/kg. Among the 50 to 55 dose-escalation patients, 19 had hepatocellular carcinoma, 15 or so melanoma, 9 renal cell carcinoma and 9 head and neck cancer. The dose-escalation cohort was roughly 83% male with a mean age of approximately 60 years, ranging from roughly 23 to 85. Patients were allowed to have had prior anti-PD-1, anti-PD-L1 or anti-CTLA-4 therapy, and approximately 41% of the dose-escalation patients had previously received checkpoint inhibitors. Partial responses were achieved by three dose-escalation patients, of whom one had hepatocellular carcinoma and two had cutaneous melanoma. Peripheral TCRbeta sequencing aimed to test whether ivuxolimab altered TCR sequence diversity and caused clonal T-cell expansion. The paper reports the monotherapy dose-escalation portion (N of about 50 patients) of the phase I ivuxolimab trial.

Inclusive of the bounding cysteine and phenylalanine, the CDR3 is 14 residues long. Of the read, only the CDR3 DNA is kept; its 42 bases are in frame from base 1. V has 4 bases trimmed and J has 5 bases trimmed; junction bases matching no gene number 5. In the germline V gene, CDR1 corresponds to SGHTA and CDR2 to FQGNSA. Genomic DNA was extracted from sorted cells for sequencing of the TCRbeta CDR3 region. The immunoSEQ Assay was used for sequencing of TCRbeta CDR3 regions. Imported from immuneACCESS, the table was reduced by TCRdb to in-frame sequences with V and J called. These copies leave out some clones; in studies compared against another copy, an unresolved V gene accounts for under half, and the cause of the remainder is not known. In this sample the table shows 74,000 or so clones, over 85% of which occur a single time. The ten largest clones add up to 0.25% to 0.35% of the sample. General findings and caveats noted by the study authors: On average, CD8+ T cells showed more expanded clones than CD4+ T cells after ivuxolimab. Low levels of normalized T-cell clonal expansion were also seen in some patients who did not respond. Clonal expansion of both CD4+ and CD8+ blood T cells was observed from baseline to week 6 at doses 0.1 to 3.0 mg/kg. In the 0.1-3.0 mg/kg groups, partial responders had among the lowest normalized peripheral clonal expansion, particularly in CD8+ T cells. The antigen specificity of the clonally expanded peripheral T cells was not determined.

The input for sequencing was CD4+ or CD8+ T cells sorted from blood, taken in a trial of the OX40 agonist ivuxolimab. The V gene is TRBV7-2 and the J gene is TRBJ2-1, with 7 bases aligning to TRBD1. The sequence came from an adult with an advanced solid tumor such as melanoma, head and neck, liver or kidney cancer. The nucleotide sequence is TGTGCCAGCAGCTCTAGGGACAGTCACAATGAGCAGTTCTTC. Translated, this gives CASSSRDSHNEQFF.